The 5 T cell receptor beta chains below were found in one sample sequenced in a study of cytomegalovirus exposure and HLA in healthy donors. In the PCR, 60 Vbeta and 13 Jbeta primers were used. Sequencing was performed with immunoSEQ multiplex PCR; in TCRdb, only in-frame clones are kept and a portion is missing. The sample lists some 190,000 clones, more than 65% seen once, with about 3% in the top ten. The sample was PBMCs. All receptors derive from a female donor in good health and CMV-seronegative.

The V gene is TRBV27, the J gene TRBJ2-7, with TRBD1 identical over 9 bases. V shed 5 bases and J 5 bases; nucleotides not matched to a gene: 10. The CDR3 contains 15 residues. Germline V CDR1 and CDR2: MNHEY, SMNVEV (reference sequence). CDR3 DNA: TGTGCCAGCAGTGGACACGGGACAGGGATAGACGAGCAGTACTTC. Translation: CASSGHGTGIDEQYF.

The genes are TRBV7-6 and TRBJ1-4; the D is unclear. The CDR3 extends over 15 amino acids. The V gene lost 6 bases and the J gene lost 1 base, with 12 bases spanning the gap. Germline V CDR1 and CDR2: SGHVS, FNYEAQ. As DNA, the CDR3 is TGTGCCAGCAGTCCCGGCCGGGGAACTAATGAAAAACTGTTTTTT. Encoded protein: CASSPGRGTNEKLFF. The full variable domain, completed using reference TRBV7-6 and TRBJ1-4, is GAGVSQSPRYKVTKRGQDVALRCDPISGHVSLYWYRQALGQGPEFLTYFNYEAQQDKSGLPNDRFSAERPEGSISTLTIQRTEQRDSAMYRCASSPGRGTNEKLFFGSGTQLSVL.

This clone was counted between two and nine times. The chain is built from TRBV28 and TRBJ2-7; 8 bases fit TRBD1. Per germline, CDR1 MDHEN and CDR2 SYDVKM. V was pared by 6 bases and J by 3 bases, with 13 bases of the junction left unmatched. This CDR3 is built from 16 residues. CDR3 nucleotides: TGTGCCAGCAGCCGCAAGCGTTGGGACAGGATCTACGAGCAGTACTTC. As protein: CASSRKRWDRIYEQYF. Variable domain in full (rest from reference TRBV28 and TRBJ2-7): DVKVTQSSRYLVKRTGEKVFLECVQDMDHENMFWYRQDPGLGLRLIYFSYDVKMKEKGDIPEGYSVSREKKERFSLILESASTNQTSMYLCASSRKRWDRIYEQYFGPGTRLTVT.

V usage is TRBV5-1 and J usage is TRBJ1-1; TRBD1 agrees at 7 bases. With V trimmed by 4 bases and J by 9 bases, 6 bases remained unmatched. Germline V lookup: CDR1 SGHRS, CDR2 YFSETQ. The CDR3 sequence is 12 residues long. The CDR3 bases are TGCGCCAGCAGCCCCGGGACAGAAAAAGCTTTCTTT. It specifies CASSPGTEKAFF.

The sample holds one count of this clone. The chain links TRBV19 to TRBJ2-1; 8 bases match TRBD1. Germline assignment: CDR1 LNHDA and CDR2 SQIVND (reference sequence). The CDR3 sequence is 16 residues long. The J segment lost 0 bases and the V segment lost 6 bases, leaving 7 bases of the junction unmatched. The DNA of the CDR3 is TGTGCCAGTAGAGTGACAGGGGCCAGCTCCTACAATGAGCAGTTCTTC. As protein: CASRVTGASSYNEQFF.